This T cell receptor beta chain was retrieved from a study of T-cell reconstitution after alpha-beta-depleted transplantation in children. Germline loops: CDR1 LNHDA, CDR2 SQIVND (reference sequence). The V gene end was trimmed by 4 bases and the J gene end by 0 bases; junction bases not matched to a gene: 7. The CDR3 length is 16 residues. This clonotype was counted at least ten times. Unique molecular identifiers were used in preparing the TCRbeta library. TCRdb analysed the PCR reads with MiXCR anew, one entry per CDR3 protein. The sample carries tens of thousands of distinct CDR3 sequences, 4.9% recorded once.

The sequence was obtained from a boy less than two years old who had a stem cell transplant for acute myeloid leukemia, so the T cells may come from the graft donor. V usage is TRBV19 and J usage is TRBJ1-1; 8 nucleotides line up with TRBD1. The specimen comprised PBMCs, mostly from graft donor cells, sampled 180 days after TCRalphabeta/CD19-depleted stem cell transplant. The CDR3 spells CASSTTNRGMNTEAFF. DNA for the CDR3: TGTGCCAGTAGTACTACGAACAGGGGGATGAACACTGAAGCTTTCTTT.